These T cell receptor beta chains were read from a single sample in a study of blood T cell repertoires in COVID-19. Using immunoSEQ multiplex PCR, the repertoire was profiled, and TCRdb retains in-frame clones only, with some absent. The sample includes some 160,000 clones, around nine tenths seen only once; the top ten take 10%. The sample comprised peripheral blood. The receptor set was obtained from a woman aged 70-85 years with COVID-19, enrolled during active disease. Each CDR3 is given with its conserved first and last residue. D genes are given only for firm matches. Not all rows give a size; the values are once, few, many and, for expanded clones, a class.

V: TRBV6-5; size: NA; D: NA; J: TRBJ1-6; DNA: TGTGCCAGCAACCCAGACAGAAATTCACCCCTCCACTTT; CDR3: CASNPDRNSPLHF
V: TRBV3-1/TRBV3-2; size: NA; D: TRBD2; J: TRBJ2-3; DNA: TGTGCCAGCAGCCAACGCGGGGGAGGGGCAGATACGCAGTATTTT; CDR3: CASSQRGGGADTQYF
V: TRBV10-1; size: NA; D: TRBD1; J: TRBJ2-2; DNA: TGCGCCAGTGGACAGGGGGCCGGGGAGCTGTTTTTT; CDR3: CASGQGAGELFF
V: TRBV19; size: many; D: NA; J: TRBJ2-7; DNA: TGTGCCAGTAGTCCCTCAGGTAACAGCCTCTACGAGCAGTACTTC; CDR3: CASSPSGNSLYEQYF
V: TRBV2; size: NA; D: NA; J: TRBJ1-2; DNA: TGTGCCAGCAGTGAATGGGACAACACTATGAACTATGGCTACACCTTC; CDR3: CASSEWDNTMNYGYTF
V: TRBV5-1; size: NA; D: NA; J: TRBJ2-1; DNA: TGCGCCAGCAGCTTGGATTCAGACTACAATGAGCAGTTCTTC; CDR3: CASSLDSDYNEQFF
V: TRBV19; size: NA; D: NA; J: TRBJ2-3; DNA: TGTGCCAGTAGTTCCACCGGGTCTAGCACAGATACGCAGTATTTT; CDR3: CASSSTGSSTDTQYF
V: TRBV14; size: NA; D: NA; J: TRBJ2-7; DNA: TGTGCCAGCAGCCAAGATGGCCGGGCCAGGGGCGAGCAGTACTTC; CDR3: CASSQDGRARGEQYF
V: TRBV27; size: NA; D: TRBD1; J: TRBJ1-6; DNA: TGTGCCAGCAGTTGGGCCGGGACAGGGGGCTGGAATTCACCCCTCCACTTT; CDR3: CASSWAGTGGWNSPLHF
V: TRBV7-8; size: NA; D: TRBD1; J: TRBJ2-7; DNA: TGTGCCAGCAGCACCCGGACAGGGAGGCAGTACTTC; CDR3: CASSTRTGRQYF
V: TRBV7-8; size: NA; D: TRBD1; J: TRBJ1-4; DNA: TGTGCCAGCAGCACCGGACAGGGGGCGTATGAAAAACTGTTTTTT; CDR3: CASSTGQGAYEKLFF
V: TRBV12-3/TRBV12-4; size: NA; D: TRBD1; J: TRBJ1-1; DNA: TGTGCCAGCAGAGAAGGGACAGTCAGAGCTTTCTTT; CDR3: CASREGTVRAFF
V: TRBV7-9; size: NA; D: NA; J: TRBJ1-1; DNA: TGTGCCAGCAGATCAGGGAATACTGAAGCTTTCTTT; CDR3: CASRSGNTEAFF
V: TRBV20-1; size: NA; D: NA; J: TRBJ1-1; DNA: TGCAGTGCTAGTACAGGGAACACTGAAGCTTTCTTT; CDR3: CSASTGNTEAFF
V: TRBV5-1; size: NA; D: TRBD1; J: TRBJ2-7; DNA: TGCGCCAGCAGCTCGGACAGGGCTTACGAGCAGTACTTC; CDR3: CASSSDRAYEQYF
V: TRBV30; size: NA; D: NA; J: TRBJ1-1; DNA: TGTGCTGGAAGGAGGGCAGGAGGCATGAACACTGAAGCTTTCTTT; CDR3: CAGRRAGGMNTEAFF
V: TRBV6-1; size: NA; D: NA; J: TRBJ1-5; DNA: TGTGCCAGCAGTGAAGGAGGGAATCAGCCCCAGCATTTT; CDR3: CASSEGGNQPQHF
V: TRBV30; size: NA; D: TRBD2; J: TRBJ2-2; DNA: TGTGCCTGGAGCGGACTAGCGGGGGGGAACACCGGGGAGCTGTTTTTT; CDR3: CAWSGLAGGNTGELFF
V: TRBV24-1; size: NA; D: TRBD1; J: TRBJ1-2; DNA: TGTGCCACCAGTGATGCCTCAACAGGGGCCAACTATGGCTACACCTTC; CDR3: CATSDASTGANYGYTF
V: TRBV4-2; size: NA; D: TRBD2; J: TRBJ2-5; DNA: TGTGCCAGCAGCCGACCGGGACTAGCGGGGCAAGAGACCCAGTACTTC; CDR3: CASSRPGLAGQETQYF
V: TRBV5-1; size: NA; D: NA; J: TRBJ2-5; DNA: TGCGCCAGCAGCTTCGGGATTGGAGAGACCCAGTACTTC; CDR3: CASSFGIGETQYF
V: TRBV5-1; size: NA; D: TRBD1; J: TRBJ2-2; DNA: TGCGCCAGCAGCTTTGAGGGGGCCACGAACACCGGGGAGCTGTTTTTT; CDR3: CASSFEGATNTGELFF
V: TRBV19; size: NA; D: TRBD1; J: TRBJ1-1; DNA: TGTGCCAGTAGCAGGACAGGGGGAAACACTGAAGCTTTCTTT; CDR3: CASSRTGGNTEAFF
V: TRBV27; size: NA; D: NA; J: TRBJ1-1; DNA: TGTGCCAGCAGGGTCGTTGGAGATAACACTGAAGCTTTCTTT; CDR3: CASRVVGDNTEAFF
V: TRBV18; size: NA; D: TRBD1; J: TRBJ1-1; DNA: TGTGCCAGCTCACCCCCGCATCGACAGGGAAGGAACACTGAAGCTTTCTTT; CDR3: CASSPPHRQGRNTEAFF
V: TRBV11-3; size: NA; D: NA; J: TRBJ1-3; DNA: TGTGCCAGCAGCTTGACAGGTCGCGGTGGAAACACCATATATTTT; CDR3: CASSLTGRGGNTIYF
V: TRBV7-9; size: NA; D: TRBD1; J: TRBJ1-2; DNA: TGTGCCAGCAGCCCCCGAGCGGGACAGGGACAGGCTGGCTACACCTTC; CDR3: CASSPRAGQGQAGYTF
V: TRBV3-1/TRBV3-2; size: NA; D: NA; J: TRBJ2-1; DNA: TGTGCCAGCAGCCAAGTACGCAGGGTTCGGTTGAATGAGCAGTTCTTC; CDR3: CASSQVRRVRLNEQFF
V: TRBV19; size: NA; D: NA; J: TRBJ1-1; DNA: TGTGCCAGTACAGGGCACCCGAACACTGAAGCTTTCTTT; CDR3: CASTGHPNTEAFF
V: TRBV6-5; size: NA; D: NA; J: TRBJ1-4; DNA: TGTGCCAGCACCTCAAACAGGGTTAGCGAAAAACTGTTTTTT; CDR3: CASTSNRVSEKLFF
V: TRBV2; size: NA; D: NA; J: TRBJ2-2; DNA: TGTGCCAGCACCCCGACCACGGGCGGGGAGCTGTTTTTT; CDR3: CASTPTTGGELFF
V: TRBV15; size: NA; D: TRBD2; J: TRBJ2-3; DNA: TGTGCCACCAGGAAGAGCGGGGGGGGCACAGATACGCAGTATTTT; CDR3: CATRKSGGGTDTQYF
V: TRBV5-1; size: NA; D: TRBD1; J: TRBJ1-1; DNA: TGCGCCAGCAGCCCAGGTCCCGGACAGGTTCGACACACTGAAGCTTTCTTT; CDR3: CASSPGPGQVRHTEAFF
V: TRBV6-2/TRBV6-3; size: NA; D: TRBD2; J: TRBJ2-7; DNA: TGTGCCAGCAGTTTCGGACTAGCGGGGGGGCTTAACGAGCAGTACTTC; CDR3: CASSFGLAGGLNEQYF
V: TRBV6-5; size: NA; D: TRBD2; J: TRBJ2-3; DNA: TGTGCCAGCATGGGGCCGGGGGGGGCCACAGATACGCAGTATTTT; CDR3: CASMGPGGATDTQYF
V: TRBV5-5; size: once; D: TRBD1; J: TRBJ1-1; DNA: TGTGCCAGCAGCTGGGGGGACAGACTCGGGGAAGCTTTCTTT; CDR3: CASSWGDRLGEAFF
V: TRBV10-3; size: NA; D: TRBD1; J: TRBJ1-5; DNA: TGTGCCATCAGTGAGACAGGGGATAGCAATCAGCCCCAGCATTTT; CDR3: CAISETGDSNQPQHF
V: TRBV6-5; size: NA; D: NA; J: TRBJ1-1; DNA: TGTGCCAGCAGTGACTCACGGGTCACCACTGAAGCTTTCTTT; CDR3: CASSDSRVTTEAFF
V: TRBV7-3; size: NA; D: NA; J: TRBJ2-3; DNA: TGTGCCAGCAGCTCCGACGGGGGAACCACAGATACGCAGTATTTT; CDR3: CASSSDGGTTDTQYF
V: TRBV12-3/TRBV12-4; size: NA; D: TRBD1; J: TRBJ1-1; DNA: TGTGCCACCCTAGGACAGGCGAACACTGAAGCTTTCTTT; CDR3: CATLGQANTEAFF
V: TRBV6-4; size: NA; D: NA; J: TRBJ2-2; DNA: TGTGCCAGCAGTGACCGGACCGGGGAGCTGTTTTTT; CDR3: CASSDRTGELFF
V: TRBV9; size: NA; D: TRBD1; J: TRBJ2-5; DNA: TGTGCCAGCAGCCCGGGACAGGGGGTGGAGACCCAGTACTTC; CDR3: CASSPGQGVETQYF
V: TRBV6-5; size: NA; D: TRBD1; J: TRBJ1-6; DNA: TGTGCCAGCAGTAAGGGGGCGAAGGATTCACCCCTCCACTTT; CDR3: CASSKGAKDSPLHF
V: TRBV5-1; size: NA; D: NA; J: TRBJ2-7; DNA: TGCGCCAGCAGCTTGGAAAACGGTTATGAGCAGTACTTC; CDR3: CASSLENGYEQYF
V: TRBV7-9; size: NA; D: TRBD1; J: TRBJ1-1; DNA: TGTGCCAGCAGCTTAGGACAGGGGACAGGAGCTTTCTTT; CDR3: CASSLGQGTGAFF
V: TRBV6-5; size: NA; D: NA; J: TRBJ1-2; DNA: TGTGCCAGCAGAACCCAGGGTACCGGCTACACCTTC; CDR3: CASRTQGTGYTF
V: TRBV5-4; size: NA; D: TRBD2; J: TRBJ2-1; DNA: TGTGCCAGCAGTCCTGGTGCGGCGGGGGGGTTGGATGAGCAGTTCTTC; CDR3: CASSPGAAGGLDEQFF
V: TRBV11-2; size: once; D: TRBD2; J: TRBJ2-7; DNA: TGTGCCAGCAGCGTCACCCCCGGGACTAGCGGGGGAAGTAAGCAGTACTTC; CDR3: CASSVTPGTSGGSKQYF
V: TRBV7-9; size: NA; D: NA; J: TRBJ1-1; DNA: TGTGCCAGCAGCTTAGGAGGGAAGAGGAACACTGAAGCTTTCTTT; CDR3: CASSLGGKRNTEAFF
V: TRBV9; size: NA; D: NA; J: TRBJ1-2; DNA: TGTGCCAGCAGCGCCCAGACGGGAACGCCTGGCTACACCTTC; CDR3: CASSAQTGTPGYTF
V: TRBV7-2; size: NA; D: TRBD2; J: TRBJ2-3; DNA: TGTGCCAGCAGCACTCAAGCGGGGGGGAGCACAGATACGCAGTATTTT; CDR3: CASSTQAGGSTDTQYF
V: TRBV5-8; size: once; D: NA; J: TRBJ1-5; DNA: TGTGCCAGCAGCTTCCGCAGGGGAAGAAATCAGCCCCAGCATTTT; CDR3: CASSFRRGRNQPQHF
V: TRBV3-1/TRBV3-2; size: NA; D: TRBD1; J: TRBJ1-6; DNA: TGTGCCAGCAGCCAAGGTTGGCAGGGGGCCCGATCACCCCTCCACTTT; CDR3: CASSQGWQGARSPLHF
V: TRBV5-1; size: NA; D: TRBD1; J: TRBJ2-7; DNA: TGCGCCAGCAGTTCGGACAGGGGGTGGGGGTCCTACGAGCAGTACTTC; CDR3: CASSSDRGWGSYEQYF
V: TRBV7-9; size: NA; D: NA; J: TRBJ1-1; DNA: TGTGCCAGCAGCCCGGCGGGCCCCCTTTTTACCACTGAAGCTTTCTTT; CDR3: CASSPAGPLFTTEAFF
V: TRBV19; size: NA; D: TRBD2; J: TRBJ2-1; DNA: TGTGCCAGTAGTAGCGGCGGGGGGATCTACAATGAGCAGTTCTTC; CDR3: CASSSGGGIYNEQFF
V: TRBV4-2; size: few; D: NA; J: TRBJ2-5; DNA: TGTGCCAGCAGCCAGGTGACAGAACAAGAGACCCAGTACTTC; CDR3: CASSQVTEQETQYF
V: TRBV6-1; size: NA; D: NA; J: TRBJ1-1; DNA: TGTGCCACCGACGTCGGGAGCCGGAGCACTGAAGCTTTCTTT; CDR3: CATDVGSRSTEAFF
V: TRBV7-2; size: NA; D: TRBD1; J: TRBJ2-7; DNA: TGTGCCAGCAGCTTAGAGGGCAGGGGGCCCTACGAGCAGTACTTC; CDR3: CASSLEGRGPYEQYF